These T cell receptor beta chains were read from a single sample in a study of shared clonotypes between healthy human individuals. Assay: immunoSEQ multiplex PCR; the TCRdb copy retains only in-frame clones and omits some. Found here are 2,500,000 or so clones, just over 90% of them singletons; the top ten hold over 0.12%. What was sequenced was naive CD4+ T cells sorted from blood. All receptors derive from a man aged 18 to 30 in good health. Both conserved end residues are part of each CDR3. D genes are given only for firm matches.

v_gene	d_gene	j_gene	CDR3nt	CDR3aa
TRBV6-1	.	TRBJ1-2	TGTGCCAGCAGTGGGGGTCAAACTGTCTCCGGCTACACCTTC	CASSGGQTVSGYTF
TRBV6-5	TRBD1	TRBJ1-4	TGTGCCAGCAGTCTGGACGGGACAGGGGGAGAAAAACTGTTTTTT	CASSLDGTGGEKLFF
TRBV5-4	.	TRBJ2-2	TGTGCCAGCAGCTTGCCGATGGGGGGCTCGACCGGGGAGCTGTTTTTT	CASSLPMGGSTGELFF
TRBV28	TRBD1	TRBJ2-7	TGTGCCAGCAGTAGGGCCGGGACAGGGTACAACGAGCAGTACTTC	CASSRAGTGYNEQYF
TRBV6-5	TRBD2	TRBJ2-1	TGTGCCAGCAGTTACCCGGGGGGTGAGCAGTTCTTC	CASSYPGGEQFF
TRBV7-2	.	TRBJ1-6	TGTGCCAGCAGCTTATCGGAGTCAGCGTATAATTCACCCCTCCACTTT	CASSLSESAYNSPLHF
TRBV5-1	.	TRBJ2-7	TGCGCCAGCAGCCCGGGATCCGCATACGAGCAGTACTTC	CASSPGSAYEQYF
TRBV6-5	TRBD1	TRBJ1-2	TGTGCCAGCAGTTACTCGACCCAGGGGGCCAGAGGCTACACCTTC	CASSYSTQGARGYTF
TRBV2	.	TRBJ2-1	TGTGCCAGCACCCCCTCCTACAATGAGCAGTTCTTC	CASTPSYNEQFF
TRBV27	.	TRBJ1-1	TGTGCCAGCATTCCCCGGTGGGACAACATGAACACTGAAGCTTTCTTT	CASIPRWDNMNTEAFF
TRBV6-5	TRBD1	TRBJ1-4	TGTGCCAGCAGTTACTCCACCAAGGGACAGGCGAAACATCTGTTTTTT	CASSYSTKGQAKHLFF
TRBV30	TRBD2	TRBJ2-1	TGTGCCTGGAGTCCCTATAGCGGGCTACGGGGTGAGCAGTTCTTC	CAWSPYSGLRGEQFF